This is a list of T cell receptor beta chains from one sample in a study of T-cell memory formation after mild COVID-19. TCRdb ran MiXCR on the 5' RACE reads and lists one entry per CDR3 protein. Of tens of thousands of distinct CDR3 sequences listed, approximately 16% were seen once; the top ten hold approximately 1.4%. Sample: PBMCs or a T cell subset sorted from them (not recorded which). The receptors come from an adult who had mild COVID-19 (a few samples of this study predate the infection). Cell type and time point are not known. The CDR3 runs from the conserved cysteine through the conserved F or W. A D gene is named only where the DNA matches it firmly. Rows give clone size only sometimes, using once, few, many, or a class for an expanded clone.

V gene	D gene	J gene	CDR3 length	clone size	CDR3 protein	CDR3 DNA
TRBV19	NA	TRBJ2-2	13	many	CASRTQNTGELFF	TGTGCCAGTAGGACACAGAACACCGGGGAGCTGTTTTTT
TRBV11-3	NA	TRBJ2-1	14	many	CASSPDRYYNEQFF	TGTGCCAGCAGCCCCGACAGATACTACAATGAGCAGTTCTTC
TRBV11-3	TRBD2	TRBJ2-1	15	many	CASSFRLAGSNEQFF	TGTGCCAGCAGCTTTAGACTAGCGGGAAGCAATGAGCAGTTCTTC
TRBV3-1	NA	TRBJ2-7	15	medium-sized	CASSQAAGSSYEQYF	TGTGCCAGCAGCCAAGCGGCGGGGAGCTCCTACGAGCAGTACTTC
TRBV5-1	TRBD2	TRBJ2-1	14	many	CASRNGLAANEQFF	TGCGCCAGCAGGAACGGACTAGCGGCGAATGAGCAGTTCTTC
TRBV5-5	NA	TRBJ1-5	15	NA	CASSLGIGSNQPQHF	TGTGCCAGCAGCTTGGGCATAGGTAGCAATCAGCCCCAGCATTTT
TRBV5-6	NA	TRBJ1-5	16	many	CASSTAGTHSNQPQHF	TGTGCCAGCAGCACGGCCGGGACACATAGCAATCAGCCCCAGCATTTT
TRBV5-5	TRBD1	TRBJ2-1	16	many	CASSPRPPDRGNEQFF	TGTGCCAGCAGCCCCAGGCCCCCGGACAGGGGCAATGAGCAGTTCTTC
TRBV5-1	NA	TRBJ2-5	14	many	CASSLGGVQETQYF	TGCGCCAGCAGCTTGGGGGGGGTCCAAGAGACCCAGTACTTC
TRBV7-8	NA	TRBJ1-1	17	many	CASSFEPGRPGNTEAFF	TGTGCCAGCAGCTTTGAACCGGGACGGCCAGGAAACACTGAAGCTTTCTTT
TRBV20-1	NA	TRBJ2-1	13	NA	CSARHLHHNEQFF	TGCAGTGCTAGACACCTCCACCACAATGAGCAGTTCTTC